This T cell receptor beta chain is drawn from a study of OX40 agonist ivuxolimab in advanced cancers. Background on the study: A male proportion of 70% to 90% was recorded, with mean age about 62 years and range about 20 to 79.

A word on this clone: Its antigen remains unidentified.

The CDR3 totals 17 residues. Germline CDR1 and CDR2: SGHAT and FQNNGV. J was trimmed by 1 base and V by 1 base; bases with no gene match: 4. Method: immunoSEQ multiplex PCR; TCRdb's copy keeps in-frame clones and lacks some. This table holds 65,000 to 80,000 clones, roughly 91% found once. Systemic immunosuppression or a history of autoimmune disease excluded patients. Study-wide results and caveats: Low clonal expansion, among the lowest seen, marked partial responders at 0.1-3.0 mg/kg. Expanded clones were, on average, more numerous in CD8+ T cells than in CD4+.

This TCR came from an adult with an advanced solid tumor such as melanoma, head and neck, liver or kidney cancer. The sequenced sample was CD4+ or CD8+ T cells sorted from blood, obtained in a trial of the OX40 agonist ivuxolimab. The V gene is TRBV11-2, the J gene TRBJ2-2, with TRBD2 identical over 9 bases. In nucleotides, the CDR3 is TGTGCCAGCAGCTTAGGATCTAGCGGGGTGAACACCGGGGAGCTGTTTTTT. Encoded protein: CASSLGSSGVNTGELFF.